These 19 T cell receptor beta chains originate from one sample sequenced in a study of control samples from healthy donors and cancer patients. Some clones are missing from TCRdb's copy, which holds only in-frame ones; the method was immunoSEQ multiplex PCR. The data hold around 90,000 clones, with just under 85% observed a single time. The sample was blood. These receptors were taken from a man aged 30 to 39 in good health.

About this clone: Other DNA sequences within the sample encode an identical CDR3. The chain combines TRBV15 with TRBJ2-3; 8 bases fit TRBD2. The CDR3 consists of 13 residues. Per the germline V gene, CDR1 is LNHNV and CDR2 is YYDKDF (reference sequence). V shed 1 base and J 10 bases; nucleotides not matched to a gene: 4. The DNA of the CDR3 is TGTGCCACCAGCAGAGGGGAGCGGGGGCCGCAGTATTTT. Protein: CATSRGERGPQYF. Complete variable domain (other parts from reference TRBV15 and TRBJ2-3): DAMVIQNPRYQVTQFGKPVTLSCSQTLNHNVMYWYQQKSSQAPKLLFHYYDKDFNNEADTPDNFQSRRPNTSFCFLDIRSPGLGDTAMYLCATSRGERGPQYFGPGTRLTVL.

The chain links TRBV19 to TRBJ2-3; tentative D call: TRBD2 (6 bases). Germline loops: CDR1 LNHDA, CDR2 SQIVND (reference sequence). The CDR3 length is 11 residues. Trimming took 8 bases from V and 7 from J, leaving 10 bases between them. DNA for the CDR3: TGTGCCAGTGCCGGGGGATATACGCAGTATTTT. Its translation: CASAGGYTQYF.

The DNA for the CDR3 is TGTGCCAGCAGTCCCACAGGGAACGAGCAGTACTTC. Amino acid sequence: CASSPTGNEQYF. The chain joins TRBV5-6 to TRBJ2-7, with a tentative D call TRBD1 (6 bases). The CDR3 sequence is 12 residues long. V dropped 5 bases and J dropped 5 bases, with 11 bases sitting between them. Germline V lookup: CDR1 SGHDT, CDR2 YYEEEE.

The chain uses TRBV24-1 and TRBJ1-1; possibly TRBD1 for D (5 bases). The V gene lost 3 bases and the J gene lost 6 bases, with 13 bases spanning the gap. The germline V gene has CDR1 KGHDR and CDR2 SFDVKD. This CDR3 has 14 residues. CDR3 DNA: TGTGCCACCAGTGATCCGGGGGAGATTCCTGAAGCTTTCTTT. It encodes CATSDPGEIPEAFF.

The chain carries TRBV14 and TRBJ1-2; D might be TRBD1 (5 bases). Germline V gene lookup returns CDR1 SGHDN and CDR2 FVKESK. There are 14 residues in the CDR3. Trimming left V 0 bases short and J 2 bases short, with 7 bases between. Here the CDR3 reads CASSQEAGNYGYTF. The CDR3 DNA is TGTGCCAGCAGCCAAGAAGCAGGGAACTATGGCTACACCTTC.

The chain couples TRBV3-1 (or the pseudogene TRBV3-2) to TRBJ1-2; D is unclear. CDR3 length equals 14 residues. Germline V gives CDR1 LGHDT, CDR2 YNNKEL (reference sequence). The V end was cut by 1 base, the J end by 3 bases, with 9 bases between. This chain's CDR3 is CASSQAAVDYGYTF. CDR3 bases: TGTGCCAGCAGCCAAGCGGCCGTGGACTATGGCTACACCTTC.

In this sample, this clone turned up many times. This rearrangement joins TRBV6-1 to TRBJ2-3; the D gene is possibly TRBD1 (5 bases). The CDR3 consists of 15 residues. Germline V gene sequence: CDR1 MNHNS, CDR2 SASEGT. Trimming shortened V by 2 bases and J by 1 base, and 10 bases separated the two germline ends. CDR3: CASSEREQGTDTQYF. The CDR3 DNA is TGTGCCAGCAGTGAAAGGGAACAGGGCACAGATACGCAGTATTTT.

The chain combines TRBV15 with TRBJ2-3; D uncertain. The germline V and J ends were trimmed by 0 bases and 2 bases, with 12 bases remaining between them. The length of the CDR3 is 16 residues. The germline V gene has CDR1 LNHNV and CDR2 YYDKDF (reference sequence). Here the CDR3 reads CATSRDSGIFTDTQYF. The CDR3 DNA reads as TGTGCCACCAGCAGAGATTCCGGAATTTTCACAGATACGCAGTATTTT.

The V gene is TRBV2, the J gene TRBJ1-3; D gene uncertain. CDR1 and CDR2 (germline): SNHLY, FYNNEI. The CDR3 is made up of 14 amino acids. V was cut by 9 bases and J by 0 bases, with 12 bases left in between. CDR3 loop: CASAPGFSGNTIYF. The CDR3 DNA reads TGTGCCAGTGCCCCGGGGTTCTCTGGAAACACCATATATTTT.

V and J are TRBV5-1 and TRBJ2-1; D gene ambiguous. The CDR3 covers 13 residues. Trimming took 0 bases from V and 6 from J, leaving 7 bases between them. CDR1 SGHRS and CDR2 YFSETQ come from the germline V gene. CDR3 in amino acids: CASSLVSGNEQFF. In DNA form, the CDR3 reads TGCGCCAGCAGCTTGGTTTCGGGCAATGAGCAGTTCTTC.

The genes are TRBV6-1 and TRBJ1-5; 11 nucleotides line up with TRBD1. V shed 4 bases, J shed 2 bases, and the junction held 13 bases outside the gene matches. Germline lookup yields CDR1 MNHNS and CDR2 SASEGT. This CDR3 is 19 amino acids long. The DNA for the CDR3 is TGTGCCAGCAGTGCCCTTATGCATGGGACAGGGGGTGGCAATCAGCCCCAGCATTTT. Translation: CASSALMHGTGGGNQPQHF.

Concerning this clone itself: Different DNA sequences within this sample yield the same CDR3. The rearrangement links TRBV30 to TRBJ1-5; 7 nucleotides align to TRBD1. The CDR3 extends over 14 amino acids. Germline-derived CDR1 and CDR2 are GTSNPN and SVGIG (reference sequence). V was pared by 1 base and J by 2 bases, with 2 bases of the junction left unmatched. The CDR3 region has the DNA TGTGCCTGGAGTGCCGGACAGGGCAATCAGCCCCAGCATTTT. Protein product: CAWSAGQGNQPQHF.

The V call is TRBV6-5, the J call TRBJ1-5; the D gene is possibly TRBD1 (5 bases). Germline CDR1 is MNHEY and CDR2 is SVGAGI. Trimming removed 11 bases from V and 4 bases from J, with 15 bases in between. The CDR3 runs to 13 residues. The CDR3 DNA reads as TGTGCCGGAGCCGAGGGGAAGAATCAGCCCCAGCATTTT. This sequence encodes CAGAEGKNQPQHF.

V usage is TRBV18 and J usage is TRBJ1-2; D is uncertain. V lost 3 bases to trimming and J lost 4 bases, with 9 bases between them. The CDR3 consists of 13 residues. CDR1 is KGHSH and CDR2 is LQKENI in the germline V gene. As DNA, the CDR3 is TGTGCCAGCTCACCCTCGGGGTTCTATGGCTACACCTTC. This sequence encodes CASSPSGFYGYTF.

The chain links TRBV7-9 to TRBJ1-1, with D uncertain. This CDR3 has 13 residues. Germline V lookup: CDR1 SEHNR, CDR2 FQNEAQ (reference sequence). V gave up 1 base and J gave up 6 bases, with 9 bases separating them. The CDR3 region has the DNA TGTGCCAGCAGCTTAGAAAGTCAATCTGAAGCTTTCTTT. Translating gives CASSLESQSEAFF.

J is TRBJ2-6 and V is TRBV5-1; no clear D. Between the trimmed V and J ends, which lost 10 bases and 0 bases, there was a span of 14 bases. The CDR3 is 15 residues long. Looked up from germline, CDR1 is SGHRS and CDR2 is YFSETQ. CDR3 residues: CAGSVGNSGANVLTF. CDR3 in DNA: TGCGCCGGGTCCGTGGGGAACTCTGGGGCCAACGTCCTGACTTTC.

In its sample, this clone was seen once. The chain joins TRBV25-1 to TRBJ1-1; 7 nucleotides line up with TRBD1. Germline values: CDR1 MGHDK, CDR2 SYGVNS. Germline trimming cut 3 bases from V and 6 bases from J; bases unmatched to any gene: 10. The CDR3 is 15 residues long. This CDR3 is CASSDPTGTGPEAFF. The CDR3 DNA follows: TGTGCCAGCAGTGACCCGACAGGGACGGGACCTGAAGCTTTCTTT.

V gene TRBV7-2 combines with J gene TRBJ1-2; TRBD1 is a possible D gene (5 bases). The V end lost 4 bases, the J end lost 2 bases, and 8 bases lay between the germline ends. CDR3 length equals 13 residues. The germline CDR1 and CDR2 sequences are SGHTA and FQGNSA. CDR3 sequence (DNA): TGTGCCAGCAGCTATGGGACCAACTATGGCTACACCTTC. It is translated as CASSYGTNYGYTF.

The rearrangement joins TRBV24-1 to TRBJ1-1; maybe TRBD1 (5 bases). V lost 4 bases to trimming and J lost 8 bases, with 13 bases between them. The CDR3 has 13 amino acids. Looked up from germline, CDR1 is KGHDR and CDR2 is SFDVKD. The CDR3 is CATSDPGRGEAFF. The CDR3 region has the DNA TGTGCCACCAGTGACCCAGGGCGTGGGGAAGCTTTCTTT.